This paragraph covers one TCR beta chain sequence. Its antigen is not identified. The CDR3 has 15 residues. Germline CDR1 reads LGHNT; CDR2 reads FRNRAP. The V gene lost 5 bases and the J gene lost 1 base, with 13 bases spanning the gap. These data are taken from a study of cytomegalovirus exposure and HLA in healthy donors. Study findings and constraints: Reported results showed that the classifier diagnosed cytomegalovirus status with high specificity and sensitivity. HLA allele associations emerged for roughly 17,000 TCR beta sequences in a later analysis, at 0.05 false discovery rate. The authors later found TCR association rates varying by HLA locus, with DRB1 most and HLA-C fewest.

PCR amplification relied on 60 Vbeta primers (plus 13 Jbeta primers). Only in-frame clones appear in the TCRdb table, and some are missing; sequencing was by immunoSEQ multiplex PCR. Among over 110,000 clones listed, roughly 80% were seen once. The clonotype originates from a man aged 35 to 55 in good health and CMV-seronegative. Sequenced input: PBMCs. The chain has TRBV12-5 and TRBJ2-3, with a possible D match to TRBD2 (6 bases). In DNA form, the CDR3 reads TGTGCTAGTGGTCAGGGACTTTTTGGCACAGATACGCAGTATTTT. Encoded protein: CASGQGLFGTDTQYF.